A selection of T cell receptor beta chains follows, all from one sample in a study of blood T cells in healthy people across ages. MiXCR, run by TCRdb on the 5' RACE reads, gives a single entry per CDR3 protein. The sample yields 580,000 or so distinct CDR3 sequences, under 55% seen once. Sequenced input: blood. All receptors come from a man aged 80 or over in good health. Both conserved end residues are part of each CDR3. D genes are given only for firm matches. Some rows mark clone size as missing; the rest say once, few, many or name a class of expanded clone.

>TRBD2|TRBJ2-7|NA|TRBV7-8
CASSVTSGGLPYEQYF
TGTGCCAGCAGCGTTACTAGCGGGGGGTTACCCTACGAGCAGTACTTC
>NA|TRBJ2-3|NA|TRBV11-2
CASSLDSRTGGQYF
TGTGCCAGCAGCTTAGATAGTCGGACTGGCGGGCAGTATTTT
>NA|TRBJ2-7|NA|TRBV7-2
CASSGSATPGAYEQYF
TGTGCCAGCAGCGGTTCCGCAACGCCGGGTGCCTACGAGCAGTACTTC
>NA|TRBJ2-5|few|TRBV27
CASSLLGLAETQYF
TGTGCCAGCAGTTTACTAGGGCTAGCGGAGACCCAGTACTTC
>NA|TRBJ2-3|NA|TRBV20-1
CSGVRTGRGVDTQYF
TGCAGTGGTGTGAGAACAGGGCGGGGTGTGGATACGCAGTATTTT
>NA|TRBJ2-1|few|TRBV7-2
CASSLDWDNEQFF
TGTGCCAGCAGCTTAGACTGGGACAATGAGCAGTTCTTC
>NA|TRBJ1-1|NA|TRBV7-2
CASSPWAIVNTEAFF
TGTGCCAGCAGCCCATGGGCGATAGTGAACACTGAAGCTTTCTTT
>TRBD1|TRBJ2-3|NA|TRBV28
CASSPGTVHYTQYF
TGTGCCAGCAGCCCCGGGACAGTCCATTATACGCAGTATTTT
>NA|TRBJ2-7|NA|TRBV28
CASPGPGSYEQYF
TGTGCCAGTCCGGGTCCGGGGTCCTACGAGCAGTACTTC
>NA|TRBJ1-2|NA|TRBV7-2
CASSLAGFIYGYTF
TGTGCCAGCAGCTTAGCAGGATTTATCTATGGCTACACCTTC
>TRBD1|TRBJ1-2|NA|TRBV20-1
CSAGDRANGYTF
TGCAGTGCAGGGGACAGGGCCAATGGCTACACCTTC
>TRBD1|TRBJ1-2|NA|TRBV7-9
CASSLPGQVYGYTF
TGTGCCAGCAGCTTACCGGGACAGGTCTATGGCTACACCTTC
>TRBD2|TRBJ2-1|NA|TRBV7-6
CASSHRLAGVYNEQFF
TGTGCCAGCAGCCATCGACTAGCGGGAGTTTACAATGAGCAGTTCTTC
>TRBD1|TRBJ1-6|NA|TRBV7-2
CASSPTGGRSPLHF
TGTGCCAGCTCACCGACAGGGGGACGATCACCCCTCCACTTT
>NA|TRBJ2-3|many|TRBV6-5
CASRVDLRDTQYF
TGTGCCAGCCGCGTTGACCTCCGGGATACGCAGTATTTT
>NA|TRBJ1-1|NA|TRBV6-6
CASVFGQANTEAFF
TGCGCCAGCGTGTTCGGACAAGCAAACACTGAAGCTTTCTTT
>NA|TRBJ2-3|few|TRBV7-2
CASSLVGSAPDTQYF
TGTGCCAGCAGCTTAGTGGGCTCCGCCCCAGATACGCAGTATTTT
>TRBD1|TRBJ2-4|NA|TRBV11-2
CASSPSGQGLGGIQYF
TGTGCCAGCAGCCCCTCGGGACAGGGGCTTGGAGGCATTCAGTACTTC
>TRBD1|TRBJ1-6|NA|TRBV14
CASSQDDRVASPLHF
TGTGCCAGCAGCCAAGATGACAGGGTGGCTTCACCCCTCCACTTT
>TRBD2|TRBJ2-7|NA|TRBV20-1
CSADQLADSSYEQYF
TGCAGTGCAGACCAACTAGCGGACAGCTCCTACGAGCAGTACTTC
>NA|TRBJ1-6|NA|TRBV20-1
CSVGTNNSPLHF
TGCAGTGTTGGGACAAATAATTCACCCCTCCACTTT
>TRBD2|TRBJ2-3|NA|TRBV6-2/TRBV6-3
CASSYQSGETRTDTQYF
TGTGCCAGCAGTTATCAGAGCGGGGAGACTCGGACAGATACGCAGTATTTT
>TRBD1|TRBJ2-3|NA|TRBV7-2
CASSRYRQGVTDTQYF
TGTGCTAGCAGCAGATACCGACAGGGTGTCACAGATACGCAGTATTTT
>NA|TRBJ1-2|NA|TRBV20-1
CSANKNYGYTF
TGCAGTGCTAACAAGAACTATGGCTACACCTTC
>NA|TRBJ1-4|NA|TRBV5-4
CASSLRDSGGEKLFF
TGTGCCAGCAGCTTACGGGATTCTGGGGGCGAAAAACTGTTTTTT
>NA|TRBJ2-7|NA|TRBV12-3/TRBV12-4
CACSLRGPTGEQYF
TGTGCCTGCAGTTTACGGGGACCGACAGGCGAGCAGTACTTC
>TRBD2|TRBJ2-1|NA|TRBV28
CASSLGLAKGFF
TGTGCCAGCAGCCTTGGACTAGCCAAGGGGTTCTTC
>TRBD1|TRBJ1-1|few|TRBV5-1
CASSPTTGAVNTEAFF
TGCGCCAGCAGCCCCACGACAGGGGCCGTGAACACTGAAGCTTTCTTT
>NA|TRBJ2-7|few|TRBV29-1
CSVEVKTYEQYF
TGCAGCGTTGAGGTCAAAACCTACGAGCAGTACTTC
>TRBD2|TRBJ2-1|NA|TRBV6-5
CASSYSILASNEQFF
TGTGCCAGCAGTTACTCGATACTAGCGTCCAATGAGCAGTTCTTC
>TRBD2|TRBJ2-7|NA|TRBV20-1
CSARDRTSGSYNEQYF
TGCAGTGCTAGAGATCGGACTAGCGGCTCCTACAATGAGCAGTACTTC
>NA|TRBJ2-5|many|TRBV7-9
CASIKTGAGETQYF
TGTGCCAGCATCAAGACGGGGGCTGGGGAGACCCAGTACTTC
>TRBD2|TRBJ2-7|NA|TRBV20-1
CSAAPGTSETYEQYF
TGCAGTGCTGCCCCCGGGACTAGCGAAACCTACGAGCAGTACTTC
>NA|TRBJ2-1|NA|TRBV21-1
CASSKRSHGNEQFF
TGTGCCAGCAGCAAAAGGTCCCACGGCAATGAGCAGTTCTTC
>NA|TRBJ1-6|few|TRBV20-1
CSATQGYYNSPLHF
TGCAGTGCTACCCAGGGGTACTATAATTCACCCCTCCACTTT
>TRBD2|TRBJ2-1|NA|TRBV20-1
CSASHSGSSSYNEQFF
TGCAGTGCTAGCCATAGCGGGAGCTCCTCCTACAATGAGCAGTTCTTC
>NA|TRBJ2-3|few|TRBV7-9
CASSLVASMGTQYF
TGTGCCAGCAGCTTAGTTGCATCGATGGGCACGCAGTATTTT
>NA|TRBJ2-7|many|TRBV6-5
CASSTAREQYF
TGTGCCAGCAGTACCGCCCGCGAGCAGTACTTC
>NA|TRBJ2-1|few|TRBV5-6
CASSPGPGSDYNEQFF
TGTGCCAGCAGTCCGGGGCCGGGATCGGATTACAATGAGCAGTTCTTC
>NA|TRBJ2-1|NA|TRBV7-6
CASSLTPTRGYNEQFF
TGTGCCAGCAGCTTGACCCCTACTAGGGGTTACAATGAGCAGTTCTTC
>NA|TRBJ2-2|NA|TRBV28
CASAINTGELFF
TGTGCCAGCGCCATAAACACCGGGGAGCTGTTTTTT
>NA|TRBJ2-1|NA|TRBV7-2
CASSLAGSHGTYEQFF
TGTGCCAGCAGCTTAGCGGGCTCGCATGGGACCTACGAGCAGTTCTTC
>TRBD2|TRBJ2-5|NA|TRBV3-1
CASSQTTSRQTQYF
TGTGCCAGCAGCCAAACGACTAGCCGGCAGACCCAGTACTTC
>NA|TRBJ2-7|few|TRBV24-1
CATSEGYEQYF
TGTGCCACCAGTGAGGGCTACGAGCAGTACTTC
>NA|TRBJ2-5|few|TRBV2
CASSERRTDQETQYF
TGTGCCAGCAGTGAAAGGCGGACCGACCAAGAGACCCAGTACTTC